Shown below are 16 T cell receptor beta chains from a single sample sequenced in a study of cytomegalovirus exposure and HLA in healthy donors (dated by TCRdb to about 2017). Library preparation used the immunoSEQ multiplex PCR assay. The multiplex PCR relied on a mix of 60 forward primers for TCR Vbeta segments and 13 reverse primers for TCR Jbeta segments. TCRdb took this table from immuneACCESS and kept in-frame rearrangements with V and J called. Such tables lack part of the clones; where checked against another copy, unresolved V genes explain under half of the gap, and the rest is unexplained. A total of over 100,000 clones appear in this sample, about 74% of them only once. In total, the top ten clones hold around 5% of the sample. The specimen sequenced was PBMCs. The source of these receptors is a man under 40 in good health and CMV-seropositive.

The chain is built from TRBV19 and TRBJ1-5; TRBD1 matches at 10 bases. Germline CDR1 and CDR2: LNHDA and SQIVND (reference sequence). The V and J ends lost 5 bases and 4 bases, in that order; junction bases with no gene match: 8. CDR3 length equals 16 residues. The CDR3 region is CASSASGTGENQPQHF. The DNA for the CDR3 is TGTGCCAGTAGTGCCTCTGGGACAGGGGAAAATCAGCCCCAGCATTTT.

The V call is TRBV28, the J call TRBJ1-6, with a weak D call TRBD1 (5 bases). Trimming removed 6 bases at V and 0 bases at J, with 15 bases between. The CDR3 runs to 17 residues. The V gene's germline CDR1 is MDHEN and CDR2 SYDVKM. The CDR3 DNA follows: TGTGCCAGCAGCTCGGAGGGGTCCTACTCCTATAATTCACCCCTCCACTTT. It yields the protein CASSSEGSYSYNSPLHF.

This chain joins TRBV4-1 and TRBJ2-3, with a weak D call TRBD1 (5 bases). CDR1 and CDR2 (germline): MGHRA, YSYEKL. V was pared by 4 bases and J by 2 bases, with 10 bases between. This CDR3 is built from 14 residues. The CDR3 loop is CASSPQGNTDTQYF. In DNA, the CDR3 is TGCGCCAGCAGCCCCCAGGGTAACACAGATACGCAGTATTTT.

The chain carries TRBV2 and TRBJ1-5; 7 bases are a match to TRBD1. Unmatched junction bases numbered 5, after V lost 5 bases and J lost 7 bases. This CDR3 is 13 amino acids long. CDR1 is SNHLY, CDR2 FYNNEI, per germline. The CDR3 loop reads CASSTGEDQPQHF. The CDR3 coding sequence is TGTGCCAGCAGTACAGGGGAGGACCAGCCCCAGCATTTT. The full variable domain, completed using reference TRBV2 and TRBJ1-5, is EPEVTQTPSHQVTQMGQEVILRCVPISNHLYFYWYRQILGQKVEFLVSFYNNEISEKSEIFDDQFSVERPDGSNFTLKIRSTKLEDSAMYFCASSTGEDQPQHFGDGTRLSIL.

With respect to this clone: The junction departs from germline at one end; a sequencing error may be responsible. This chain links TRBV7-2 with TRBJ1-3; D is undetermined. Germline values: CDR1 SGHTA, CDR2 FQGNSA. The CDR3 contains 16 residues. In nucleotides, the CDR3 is TGTGCCAGCAGCTTAACGGGAGGGAATTCTGGAAACACCATATGTTTT. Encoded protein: CASSLTGGNSGNTICF.

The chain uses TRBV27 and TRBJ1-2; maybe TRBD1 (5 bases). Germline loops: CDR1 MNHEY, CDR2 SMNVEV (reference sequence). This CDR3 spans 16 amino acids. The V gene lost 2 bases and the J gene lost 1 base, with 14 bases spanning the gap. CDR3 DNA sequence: TGTGCCAGCAGTTTAATGGGGCAGAGAAATAACTATGGCTACACCTTC. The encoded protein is CASSLMGQRNNYGYTF.

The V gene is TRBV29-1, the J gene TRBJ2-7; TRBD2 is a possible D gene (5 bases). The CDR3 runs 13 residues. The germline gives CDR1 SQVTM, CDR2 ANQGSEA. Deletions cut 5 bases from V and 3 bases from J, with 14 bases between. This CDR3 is CSVFAPGSYEQYF. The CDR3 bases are TGCAGCGTTTTTGCGCCGGGGAGCTACGAGCAGTACTTC.

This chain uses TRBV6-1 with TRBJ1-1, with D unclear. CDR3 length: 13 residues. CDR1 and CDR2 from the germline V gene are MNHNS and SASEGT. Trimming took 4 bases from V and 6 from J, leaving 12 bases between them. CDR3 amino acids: CASSVREDAEAFF. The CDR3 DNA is TGTGCCAGCAGTGTTCGGGAAGACGCTGAAGCTTTCTTT.

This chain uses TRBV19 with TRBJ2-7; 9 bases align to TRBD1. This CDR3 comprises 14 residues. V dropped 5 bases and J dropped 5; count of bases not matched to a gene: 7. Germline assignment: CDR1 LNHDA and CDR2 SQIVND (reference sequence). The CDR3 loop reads CASSATGTGNEQYF. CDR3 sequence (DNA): TGTGCCAGTAGTGCCACCGGGACAGGGAACGAGCAGTACTTC.

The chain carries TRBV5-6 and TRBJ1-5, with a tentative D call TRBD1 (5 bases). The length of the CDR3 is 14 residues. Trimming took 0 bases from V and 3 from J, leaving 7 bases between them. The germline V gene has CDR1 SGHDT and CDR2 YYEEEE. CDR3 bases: TGTGCCAGCAGCTTGGGGACAATCAATCAGCCCCAGCATTTT. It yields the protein CASSLGTINQPQHF.

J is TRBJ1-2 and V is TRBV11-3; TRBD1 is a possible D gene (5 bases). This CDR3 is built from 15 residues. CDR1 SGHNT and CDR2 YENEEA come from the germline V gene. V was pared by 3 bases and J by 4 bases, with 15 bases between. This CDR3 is CASSLPRQSPYGYTF. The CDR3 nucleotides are TGTGCCAGCAGCTTGCCGCGACAGTCCCCCTATGGCTACACCTTC.

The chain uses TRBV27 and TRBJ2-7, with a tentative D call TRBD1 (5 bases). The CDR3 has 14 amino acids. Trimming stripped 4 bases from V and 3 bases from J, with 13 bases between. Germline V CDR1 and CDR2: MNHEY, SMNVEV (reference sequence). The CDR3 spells CASSYRGRDYEQYF. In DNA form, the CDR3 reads TGTGCCAGCAGTTATAGGGGTAGGGACTACGAGCAGTACTTC.

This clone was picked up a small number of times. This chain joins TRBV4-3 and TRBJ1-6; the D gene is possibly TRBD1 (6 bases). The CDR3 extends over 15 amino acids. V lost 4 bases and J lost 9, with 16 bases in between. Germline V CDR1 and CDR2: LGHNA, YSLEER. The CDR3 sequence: CASSLAGTQTSPLHF. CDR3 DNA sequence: TGCGCCAGCAGCCTAGCAGGGACACAAACTTCACCCCTCCACTTT.

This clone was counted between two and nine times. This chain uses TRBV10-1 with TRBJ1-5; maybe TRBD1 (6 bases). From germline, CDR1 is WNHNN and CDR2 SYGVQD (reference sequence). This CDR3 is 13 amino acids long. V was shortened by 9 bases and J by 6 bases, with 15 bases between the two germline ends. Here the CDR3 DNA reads TGCGCCAGGATACAACAGGGAAGTCAGCCCCAGCATTTT. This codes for CARIQQGSQPQHF.

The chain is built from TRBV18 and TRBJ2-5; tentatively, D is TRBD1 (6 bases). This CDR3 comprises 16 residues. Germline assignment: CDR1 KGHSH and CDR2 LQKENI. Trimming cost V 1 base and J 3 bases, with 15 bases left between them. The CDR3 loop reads CASSPRLTGTKETQYF. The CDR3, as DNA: TGTGCCAGCTCACCACGCTTGACAGGAACTAAAGAGACCCAGTACTTC.

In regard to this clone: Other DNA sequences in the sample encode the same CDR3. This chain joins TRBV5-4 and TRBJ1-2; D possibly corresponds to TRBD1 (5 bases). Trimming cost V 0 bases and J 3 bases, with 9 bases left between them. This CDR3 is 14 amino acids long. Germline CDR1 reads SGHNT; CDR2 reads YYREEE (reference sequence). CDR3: CASSLVAGHYGYTF. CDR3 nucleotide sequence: TGTGCCAGCAGCTTGGTCGCAGGGCACTATGGCTACACCTTC.